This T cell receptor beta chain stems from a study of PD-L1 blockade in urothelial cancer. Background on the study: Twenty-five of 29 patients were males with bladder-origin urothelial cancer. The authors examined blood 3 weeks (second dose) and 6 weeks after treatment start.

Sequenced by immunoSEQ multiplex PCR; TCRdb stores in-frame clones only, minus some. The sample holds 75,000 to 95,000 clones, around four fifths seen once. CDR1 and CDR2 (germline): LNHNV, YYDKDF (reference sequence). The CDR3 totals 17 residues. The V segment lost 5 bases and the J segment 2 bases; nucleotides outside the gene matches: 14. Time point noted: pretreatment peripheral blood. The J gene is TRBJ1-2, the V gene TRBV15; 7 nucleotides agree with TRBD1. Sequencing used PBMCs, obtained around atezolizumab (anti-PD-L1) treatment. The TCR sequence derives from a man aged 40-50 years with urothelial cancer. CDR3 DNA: TGTGCCACCAGCTCCCCTGGGCCCAGGGGGAGAAACTATGGCTACACCTTC. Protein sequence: CATSSPGPRGRNYGYTF.